One and the same sample provided the 2 T cell receptor beta chains below, sequenced in a study of CD8 T cells in Susac syndrome (dated by TCRdb to the late 2010s). The library was produced with the immunoSEQ multiplex PCR assay. RNA was extracted using the RNeasy kit, and 0.5 to 1 microgram was reverse transcribed with random hexamers. TCRdb reran the public reads through fastp at Q25 and MiXCR, keeping productive beta chains. Rows are combined by CDR3 protein, so each entry shows the most common genes and DNA. The sample data list approximately 180,000 distinct CDR3 sequences, and 95% of these were observed just once. The ten largest clones take up more than 0.09% of the sample. Sequenced sample: CD4+ T cells from PBMCs. Source of these receptors: a human donor with multiple sclerosis.

This sequence joins TRBV5-1 and TRBJ1-2; 8 bases match TRBD1. J gave up 8 bases and V 0 bases, and 6 bases lay outside the gene matches. CDR1 and CDR2 from the germline V gene are SGHRS and YFSETQ. CDR3 length: 14 residues. The CDR3: CASSLGDRGYGYTF. CDR3 DNA: TGCGCCAGCAGCTTGGGCGACAGGGGTTACGGCTACACCTTC.

The V and J genes are TRBV20-1 and TRBJ1-2; D ambiguous. The CDR3 loop spans 11 amino acids. The V and J ends lost 6 bases and 4 bases respectively, with 9 bases between them. Per the germline V gene, CDR1 is DFQATT and CDR2 is SNEGSKA (reference sequence). The CDR3 spells CSAANTYGYTF. CDR3 DNA: TGCAGTGCCGCAAATACCTATGGCTACACCTTC.